This T cell receptor beta chain was captured in a study of long-term antiretroviral therapy in people with HIV. Study-level findings and limits: Control repertoires displayed wider CDR3 length ranges than the HIV repertoires.

Per the germline V gene, CDR1 is SEHNR and CDR2 is FQNEAQ (reference sequence). The V segment lost 5 bases and the J segment 6 bases; nucleotides outside the gene matches: 11. The CDR3 extends over 15 amino acids. HIV-positive participants were all treated in the United States. Points on this clone: Its specificity is unknown.

Runs used v3.0 of the immunoSEQ assay and were done at survey level. Measured with immunoSEQ multiplex PCR; TCRdb has only the in-frame clones, and not every one. In the table there are about 35,000 clones, 60% to 75% of which are singletons. The rearrangement uses TRBV7-9 and TRBJ2-7; TRBD1 matches at 9 bases. The specimen comprised unsorted PBMCs, sampled 3 years after starting antiretroviral therapy. This receptor was obtained from a middle-aged man with HIV. The CDR3 protein is CASSLQGTGLSEQYF. The DNA of the CDR3 is TGTGCCAGCAGCCTCCAAGGGACAGGGCTAAGCGAGCAGTACTTC.